These 31 T cell receptor beta chains came from one sample sequenced in a study of blood T cell repertoires in COVID-19. Repertoires were generated with immunoSEQ multiplex PCR, while TCRdb's copy carries only in-frame clones and drops some. There are 62,000 or so clones in the sample; about 86% occur only once, and over 1.3% lies in the top ten. Material: peripheral blood. The receptors stem from a woman aged 60 to 75 with acute or convalescent COVID-19.

The chain joins TRBV19 to TRBJ1-1; D not certain. Germline CDR1 is LNHDA and CDR2 is SQIVND (reference sequence). This CDR3 contains 13 residues. The V and J ends lost 3 bases and 1 base respectively, with 6 bases between them. The CDR3 DNA reads TGTGCCAGTAGTATCTGGCAGAACACTGAAGCTTTCTTT. It translates to CASSIWQNTEAFF.

Notes on this clone: Other DNA sequences within the sample encode an identical CDR3. The chain links TRBV19 to TRBJ1-1; TRBD1 is a possible D gene (5 bases). CDR1 is LNHDA and CDR2 is SQIVND in the germline V gene (reference sequence). V gave up 5 bases and J gave up 3 bases, with 10 bases separating them. This CDR3 comprises 13 residues. The CDR3 loop reads CASSVKGDTEAFF. CDR3 DNA: TGTGCCAGTAGTGTAAAAGGGGACACTGAAGCTTTCTTT.

The chain joins TRBV2 to TRBJ1-6; 12 positions match TRBD1. The CDR3 totals 16 residues. V lost 3 bases and J lost 9; bases outside the gene matches: 6. Germline V CDR1 and CDR2: SNHLY, FYNNEI. The CDR3 region has the DNA TGTGCCAGCAGTGACGGATGGGGACAGGGGGCTTCACCCCTCCACTTT. Translation gives CASSDGWGQGASPLHF.

V and J are TRBV3-1 (or the pseudogene TRBV3-2) and TRBJ1-1, with D possibly being TRBD1 (6 bases). There are 14 residues in the CDR3. V was clipped by 1 base and J by 5 bases, with 11 bases between them. Germline assignment: CDR1 LGHDT and CDR2 YNNKEL (reference sequence). CDR3: CASSQVRGGTEAFF. The CDR3, as DNA: TGTGCCAGCAGCCAAGTCAGAGGGGGAACTGAAGCTTTCTTT.

The chain employs TRBV7-6 and TRBJ1-3; D ambiguous. CDR3 length: 13 residues. Trimming stripped 8 bases from V and 0 bases from J, with 8 bases between. Germline values: CDR1 SGHVS, CDR2 FNYEAQ. The CDR3 sequence: CASRRGSGNTIYF. The CDR3 DNA reads as TGTGCCAGCCGACGGGGCTCTGGAAACACCATATATTTT.

The chain has TRBV27 and TRBJ2-1, with 10 bases lining up with TRBD2. From germline, CDR1 is MNHEY and CDR2 SMNVEV (reference sequence). The V segment lost 2 bases and the J segment 7 bases; nucleotides outside the gene matches: 8. The CDR3 runs to 16 residues. As DNA, the CDR3 is TGTGCCAGCAGTTTAAGCGGGAGGGCGACCTGGAATGAGCAGTTCTTC. This gives the protein CASSLSGRATWNEQFF.

The rearrangement joins TRBV27 to TRBJ1-5; TRBD1 matches 7 bases. This CDR3 is 17 amino acids long. From germline, CDR1 is MNHEY and CDR2 SMNVEV (reference sequence). J lost 0 bases, V lost 5 bases, and 10 bases had no gene match. The CDR3 DNA reads as TGTGCCAGCAGTGATACAAGGGGGCACGGTAGCAATCAGCCCCAGCATTTT. This encodes CASSDTRGHGSNQPQHF.

CDR3 in DNA: TGTGCCAGCAGCCCTGGACAGGGCAATTCACCCCTCCACTTT. This codes for CASSPGQGNSPLHF. The chain carries TRBV6-6 and TRBJ1-6; TRBD1 matches 8 bases. Germline lookup yields CDR1 MNHNY and CDR2 SVGAGI (reference sequence). Germline trimming cut 6 bases from V and 7 bases from J; bases unmatched to any gene: 5. The CDR3 is 14 amino acids.

This chain uses TRBV6-5 with TRBJ2-2, with 7 bases fitting TRBD1. This CDR3 comprises 15 residues. Germline assignment: CDR1 MNHEY and CDR2 SVGAGI. V shed 6 bases, J shed 2 bases, and the junction held 6 bases outside the gene matches. This CDR3 reads CASSLTGPNTGELFF. The CDR3 DNA reads as TGTGCCAGCAGCCTGACAGGGCCTAACACCGGGGAGCTGTTTTTT.

This chain links TRBV28 with TRBJ2-5; 9 positions agree with TRBD1. CDR3 length: 15 residues. Germline V gene lookup returns CDR1 MDHEN and CDR2 SYDVKM. Trimming removed 5 bases from V and 1 base from J; junction bases left unmatched: 5. CDR3 nucleotide sequence: TGTGCCAGCAGTCGTCGGACAGGGGCCCAAGAGACCCAGTACTTC. It codes for CASSRRTGAQETQYF.

V and J are TRBV10-3 and TRBJ1-1; perhaps TRBD1 as D (6 bases). V lost 6 bases and J lost 7, with 15 bases in between. This CDR3 comprises 13 residues. Looked up from germline, CDR1 is ENHRY and CDR2 is SYGVKD. The CDR3 sequence is CAISTLSGVEAFF. CDR3 DNA: TGTGCCATCAGCACGCTTTCAGGGGTTGAAGCTTTCTTT.

V and J are TRBV24-1 and TRBJ2-2; D is unresolved. Trimming removed 5 bases at V and 1 base at J, with 10 bases between. This CDR3 is 15 amino acids long. In germline, CDR1 is KGHDR, CDR2 SFDVKD. CDR3: CATSGPGWNTGELFF. In nucleotides, the CDR3 is TGTGCCACCAGTGGCCCAGGTTGGAACACCGGGGAGCTGTTTTTT.

This rearrangement joins TRBV5-1 to TRBJ1-2, with 8 nucleotides matching TRBD1. The CDR3 has 13 residues. Germline V CDR1 and CDR2: SGHRS, YFSETQ. Germline trimming cut 2 bases from V and 6 bases from J; bases unmatched to any gene: 3. Here the CDR3 DNA reads TGCGCCAGCAGCTTAATGGGACAGGATGGCTACACCTTC. This translates into CASSLMGQDGYTF.

The chain recombines TRBV27 with TRBJ1-2, with 8 bases fitting TRBD1. The CDR3 extends over 13 amino acids. Germline CDR1 and CDR2: MNHEY and SMNVEV (reference sequence). Trimming at V came to 4 bases and at J to 7 bases, leaving 5 bases not matched to a gene. CDR3 sequence (DNA): TGTGCCAGCAGTTGGACAGGGATGTCTGGCTACACCTTC. The encoded protein is CASSWTGMSGYTF.

This chain connects TRBV7-6 to TRBJ2-5; a weak D match, TRBD2 (5 bases). V shed 2 bases and J shed 4 bases, with 11 bases lying between them. Germline V gives CDR1 SGHVS, CDR2 FNYEAQ. The CDR3 sequence is 14 residues long. This CDR3 reads CASSLSLARETQYF. CDR3 sequence (DNA): TGTGCCAGCAGCTTAAGTCTAGCACGAGAGACCCAGTACTTC.

This sequence joins TRBV2 and TRBJ2-2, with 10 bases matching TRBD2. Trimming at V came to 4 bases and at J to 7 bases, leaving 6 bases not matched to a gene. The CDR3 totals 15 residues. Germline CDR1 and CDR2: SNHLY and FYNNEI. The CDR3 spells CASSGLAGASGELFF. The CDR3 bases are TGTGCCAGCAGTGGGCTAGCGGGAGCGAGCGGGGAGCTGTTTTTT.

The chain links TRBV2 to TRBJ2-7; 11 bases align to TRBD1. The V gene end was trimmed by 6 bases and the J gene end by 6 bases; junction bases not matched to a gene: 7. CDR1 is SNHLY and CDR2 is FYNNEI in the germline V gene. CDR3 length: 14 residues. Here the CDR3 reads CASSRDRGSSEQYF. The CDR3 DNA is TGTGCCAGCAGCCGGGACAGGGGGTCAAGCGAGCAGTACTTC.

The chain employs TRBV30 and TRBJ2-1, with 8 bases lining up with TRBD1. V gave up 4 bases and J gave up 6 bases; unmatched junction bases: 2. Germline V lookup: CDR1 GTSNPN, CDR2 SVGIG (reference sequence). The CDR3 is made up of 12 amino acids. The CDR3 coding sequence is TGTGCCTGGAAGACAGGGGTCAATGAGCAGTTCTTC. This gives the protein CAWKTGVNEQFF. Filled out from reference TRBV30 and TRBJ2-1, the complete variable domain reads SQTIHQWPATLVQPVGSPLSLECTVEGTSNPNLYWYRQAAGRGLQLLFYSVGIGQISSEVPQNLSASRPQDRQFILSSKKLLLSDSGFYLCAWKTGVNEQFFGPGTRLTVL.

The chain is built from TRBV25-1 and TRBJ2-2; possibly TRBD1 for D (5 bases). Trimming stripped 5 bases from V and 5 bases from J, with 12 bases between. Germline V gene lookup returns CDR1 MGHDK and CDR2 SYGVNS. CDR3 size: 14 residues. CDR3: CASSTQGSTGELFF. The DNA for the CDR3 is TGTGCCAGCAGTACTCAGGGATCTACCGGGGAGCTGTTTTTT.

Remarks on this clone: Compared with germline, one end of the junction differs, possibly owing to a read error. The chain combines TRBV6-1 with TRBJ1-5; possible D gene TRBD1, 6 bases. This CDR3 has 16 residues. Germline V gene lookup returns CDR1 MNHNS and CDR2 SASEGT. CDR3 protein: CASTEIGTSPEQPQHF. DNA for the CDR3: TGTGCCAGCACTGAAATCGGGACATCGCCCGAGCAGCCCCAGCATTTT.

The chain recombines TRBV4-1 with TRBJ2-3; 8 nucleotides match TRBD2. The V gene's germline CDR1 is MGHRA and CDR2 YSYEKL. The CDR3 covers 17 residues. The V and J ends lost 0 bases and 7 bases, in that order; junction bases with no gene match: 12. The CDR3 reads CASSQDITGGAVNTQYF. In DNA form, the CDR3 reads TGCGCCAGCAGCCAAGATATCACGGGGGGGGCAGTTAATACGCAGTATTTT.

The rearrangement uses TRBV5-5 and TRBJ1-5; D uncertain. Germline V gene data show CDR1 as SGHKS and CDR2 as YYEKEE (reference sequence). Deletions cut 1 base from V and 4 bases from J, with 15 bases between. The CDR3 has 16 amino acids. As DNA, the CDR3 is TGTGCCAGCAGCTTGAAGGGTCTCGAGGGAAATCAGCCCCAGCATTTT. This gives the protein CASSLKGLEGNQPQHF.

The rearrangement joins TRBV5-1 to TRBJ2-1; TRBD1 matches at 8 bases. The CDR3 has 20 residues. J lost 0 bases, V lost 4 bases, and 18 bases had no gene match. Germline CDR1 and CDR2: SGHRS and YFSETQ. CDR3 protein: CASSPGVQGASFGSYNEQFF. The CDR3 DNA sequence: TGCGCCAGCAGCCCTGGGGTGCAGGGGGCTAGTTTTGGCTCCTACAATGAGCAGTTCTTC.

V usage is TRBV27 and J usage is TRBJ1-3, with D perhaps TRBD1 (6 bases). This CDR3 contains 15 residues. Per germline, CDR1 MNHEY and CDR2 SMNVEV (reference sequence). The V end was cut by 7 bases, the J end by 0 bases, with 13 bases between. CDR3 amino acids: CASMTGQYSGNTIYF. DNA for the CDR3: TGTGCCAGCATGACAGGTCAATACTCTGGAAACACCATATATTTT.

The chain is built from TRBV5-1 and TRBJ2-7; TRBD2 is a possible D gene (6 bases). Trimming took 3 bases from V and 5 from J, leaving 18 bases between them. The CDR3 loop spans 15 amino acids. The germline gives CDR1 SGHRS, CDR2 YFSETQ. CDR3 DNA: TGCGCCAGCAGCTGGGGGTTGGAGGGAGTGAACGAGCAGTACTTC. Protein: CASSWGLEGVNEQYF.

The genes are TRBV27 and TRBJ1-2; maybe TRBD1 (6 bases). Germline lookup yields CDR1 MNHEY and CDR2 SMNVEV (reference sequence). Trimming stripped 5 bases from V and 4 bases from J, with 17 bases between. This CDR3 is 15 amino acids long. The CDR3 spells CASSTLRGTAYGYTF. The CDR3 DNA is TGTGCCAGCAGTACCCTCAGGGGAACGGCCTATGGCTACACCTTC.

The genes are TRBV4-1 and TRBJ2-2, with 8 bases lining up with TRBD2. Germline CDR1 MGHRA, CDR2 YSYEKL. This CDR3 comprises 15 residues. J was trimmed by 5 bases and V by 2 bases; bases with no gene match: 4. CDR3 DNA: TGCGCCAGCAGCCAATTTTTAGCGGGGACCGGGGAGCTGTTTTTT. It translates to CASSQFLAGTGELFF.

V gene TRBV2 combines with J gene TRBJ1-2, with unresolved D. From germline, CDR1 is SNHLY and CDR2 FYNNEI. This CDR3 region has 14 residues. The V and J ends lost 7 bases and 0 bases respectively, with 12 bases between them. DNA of the CDR3: TGTGCCAGCAAGTTTCTAGGAGCTAACTATGGCTACACCTTC. Translating gives CASKFLGANYGYTF.

The V gene is TRBV12-5, the J gene TRBJ2-4, with a possible D match to TRBD1 (5 bases). The CDR3 runs 13 residues. The V gene's germline CDR1 is LGHNT and CDR2 FRNRAP. The V end lost 1 base, the J end lost 8 bases, and 9 bases lay between the germline ends. The CDR3 spells CASGLDRSDIQYF. The CDR3 DNA is TGTGCTAGTGGTTTGGACAGGTCAGACATTCAGTACTTC. The full variable domain, in which reference TRBV12-5 and TRBJ2-4 provide the parts outside the CDR3, is DARVTQTPRHKVTEMGQEVTMRCQPILGHNTVFWYRQTMMQGLELLAYFRNRAPLDDSGMPKDRFSAEMPDATLATLKIQPSEPRDSAVYFCASGLDRSDIQYFGAGTRLSVL.

The genes are TRBV25-1 and TRBJ2-5; 7 bases fit TRBD2. This CDR3 is 16 amino acids long. After removal of 0 bases from V and 4 bases from J, the junction contained 8 bases not matched to a gene. CDR1 is MGHDK, CDR2 SYGVNS, per germline. The CDR3 bases are TGTGCCAGCAGTGAATATTTTGGGCTAGCGGTAGAGACCCAGTACTTC. It specifies CASSEYFGLAVETQYF.

The chain carries TRBV18 and TRBJ1-4; TRBD1 matches at 7 bases. CDR3 size: 14 residues. The germline CDR1 and CDR2 sequences are KGHSH and LQKENI. V gave up 1 base and J gave up 5 bases; unmatched junction bases: 1. The CDR3 nucleotides are TGTGCCAGCTCACCACAGGGGGCCAATGAAAAACTGTTTTTT. Its translation: CASSPQGANEKLFF.